This T cell receptor beta chain is drawn from a study of patients and donors after allogeneic stem cell transplantation. This clonotype was detected once. TCRdb analysed the RT-PCR reads with MiXCR anew, one entry per CDR3 protein. In the table there are a few hundred thousand distinct CDR3 sequences, 35% to 45% of which are singletons. Input material: blood, either unsorted or a sorted T cell fraction (not recorded which). This sequence was found in a human donor who was either an allogeneic HSCT recipient or a stem cell or donor lymphocyte infusion donor (not recorded which). It is not recorded whose cells these are; they may come from a transplant donor.

CDR3 in DNA: TGTGCCAGCACCGACAGAAACTATGGCTACACCTTC. Translating gives CASTDRNYGYTF. The chain couples TRBV12-3 or TRBV12-4 to TRBJ1-2, with D possibly being TRBD1 (5 bases). This CDR3 spans 12 amino acids. The V gene lost 7 bases and the J gene lost 2 bases, with 8 bases spanning the gap.